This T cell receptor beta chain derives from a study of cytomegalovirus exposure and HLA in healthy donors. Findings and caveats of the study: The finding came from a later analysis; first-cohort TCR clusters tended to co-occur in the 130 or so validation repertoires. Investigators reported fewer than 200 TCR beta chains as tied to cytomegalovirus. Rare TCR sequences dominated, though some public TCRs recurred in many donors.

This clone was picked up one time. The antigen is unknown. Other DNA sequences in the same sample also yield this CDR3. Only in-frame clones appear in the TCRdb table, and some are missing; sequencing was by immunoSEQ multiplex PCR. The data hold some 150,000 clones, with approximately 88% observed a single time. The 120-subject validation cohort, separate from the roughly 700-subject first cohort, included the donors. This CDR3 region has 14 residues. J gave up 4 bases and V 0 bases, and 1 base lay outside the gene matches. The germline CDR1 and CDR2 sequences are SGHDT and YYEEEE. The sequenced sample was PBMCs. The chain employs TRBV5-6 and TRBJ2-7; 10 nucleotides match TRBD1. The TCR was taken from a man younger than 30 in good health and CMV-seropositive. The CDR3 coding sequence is TGTGCCAGCAGCTTGGGGACAGGGGGGTACGAGCAGTACTTC. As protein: CASSLGTGGYEQYF.